This TCR beta chain came from a study of blood T cells in healthy people across ages. On the study more broadly: Template switching captured about one barcoded beta molecule per two T cells.

In its sample, this clonotype was seen a few times. Antigen: not known. PBMCs, at least 7 million per sample, were isolated. General observations from the study: As age increased, TCR beta diversity per million T cells fell in a roughly linear fashion.

This CDR3 has 16 amino acids. Trimming took 7 bases from V and 0 from J, leaving 18 bases between them. For the second PCR, which ran for about 6 to 12 cycles, a sample-barcoded 5' primer and a J-beta primer mix were used. Every molecule of cDNA carried a tag from a template-switch adaptor with 12 random nucleotides. TCRdb processed the 5' RACE reads anew with MiXCR; each CDR3 protein has one entry. In the table there are 1.5 million to 2 million distinct CDR3 sequences, around half of which are singletons. The sequence came from a woman between 40 and 55 years old in good health. The sequencing sample was made of blood. The rearrangement joins TRBV12-3 or TRBV12-4 to TRBJ1-1; D is ambiguous. CDR3 nucleotide sequence: TGTGCCAGCAATCCGCAAAGGGCGGGGATGAACACTGAAGCTTTCTTT. Amino acids: CASNPQRAGMNTEAFF.